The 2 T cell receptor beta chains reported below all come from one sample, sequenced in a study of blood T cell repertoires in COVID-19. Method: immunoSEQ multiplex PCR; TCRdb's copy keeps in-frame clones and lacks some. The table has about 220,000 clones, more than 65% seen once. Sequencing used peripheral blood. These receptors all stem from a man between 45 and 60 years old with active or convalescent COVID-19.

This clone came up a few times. The CDR3: CASSLGGDRSYEQYF. DNA of the CDR3: TGTGCCAGCAGCTTAGGCGGTGACCGCTCCTACGAGCAGTACTTC. The J gene is TRBJ2-7, the V gene TRBV11-1; no firm D call. The CDR3 loop spans 15 amino acids. The germline V and J ends were trimmed by 1 base and 0 bases, with 10 bases remaining between them. Germline CDR1 SGHAT, CDR2 FQDESV (reference sequence).

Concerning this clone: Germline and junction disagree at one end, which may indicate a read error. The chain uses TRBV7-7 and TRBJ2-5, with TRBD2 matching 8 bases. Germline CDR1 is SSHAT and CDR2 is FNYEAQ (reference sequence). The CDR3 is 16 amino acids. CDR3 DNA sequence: TGTGCTAGCAGCTTAAACAGCGGGGGCTACCAAGAGACCCAGTACTTC. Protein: CASSLNSGGYQETQYF.